These T cell receptor beta chains were read from a single sample in a study of human T cells and chemical hapten exposure. MiXCR, applied by TCRdb to the RACE reads, yields one record per CDR3 protein. Of around 110,000 distinct CDR3 sequences detected, 9.5% to 13% appear once; the ten largest clones hold about 1.4%. Sequencing was performed on whole blood, taken in connection with sensitization to the hapten diphenylcyclopropenone (DPC). The receptor set was obtained from a woman aged 50 to 60 with alopecia areata. Some clones in this sample may be carry-over from other donors' samples. Each CDR3 is given with its conserved first and last residue. The D gene is left open where the match is weak. Size tells how often a clone was seen (once, few, many) or the class of an expanded clone, and some rows leave it out.

abundance,d_gene,j_gene,v_gene,CDR3nt,CDR3aa
few,TRBD2,TRBJ2-3,TRBV5-1,TGCGCCAGCAGCTTGGGGCTAGCGGGATACGATACGCAGTATTTT,CASSLGLAGYDTQYF
few,TRBD1,TRBJ1-1,TRBV7-2,TGTGCCAGCGCCCCGGGACAGGGTACTGAAGCTTTCTTT,CASAPGQGTEAFF
few,-,TRBJ2-2,TRBV7-6,TGTGCCAGCAGCTTCAATACGGCAGGACCGTCAGGGGAGCTGTTTTTT,CASSFNTAGPSGELFF
-,-,TRBJ1-2,TRBV28,TGTGCCAGCAGTCCCCCCAGGTATACTAACTATGGCTACACCTTC,CASSPPRYTNYGYTF
few,TRBD2,TRBJ2-7,TRBV28,TGTGCCAGCAGTCCTGGACTAGCGGGGGAGCTCTCCTACGAGCAGTACTTC,CASSPGLAGELSYEQYF
-,-,TRBJ1-3,TRBV4-1,TGCGCCAGCAGCCAAGGAGGGACGGGGAACACCATATATTTT,CASSQGGTGNTIYF
many,-,TRBJ2-3,TRBV28,TGTGCCAGCAGCATAGGGTTAACAGATACGCAGTATTTT,CASSIGLTDTQYF
many,-,TRBJ1-2,TRBV28,TGTGCCAGCACCTCCCTAGGAGGCTATGGCTACACCTTC,CASTSLGGYGYTF
many,-,TRBJ2-2,TRBV28,TGTGCCAGCAGCCAGACAGACTACACGAACACCGGGGAGCTGTTTTTT,CASSQTDYTNTGELFF
-,-,TRBJ2-1,TRBV29-1,TGCAGCGCTAGTGACTACAATGAGCAGTTCTTC,CSASDYNEQFF
many,TRBD2,TRBJ2-5,TRBV20-1,TGCAGTGCCCAAGCGGGGGCGTACCAAGAGACCCAGTACTTC,CSAQAGAYQETQYF
many,TRBD2,TRBJ2-1,TRBV18,TGTGCCAGCTCACCACCCAGCGGGAGGGCCGCCTACAATGAGCAGTTCTTC,CASSPPSGRAAYNEQFF
-,-,TRBJ2-3,TRBV5-1,TGCGCCAGCAGCTTGAACAGGGCCACAGATACGCAGTATTTT,CASSLNRATDTQYF
few,-,TRBJ1-6,TRBV28,TGTGCCAGCAGTTTAGGAGGGAACTCCTATAATTCATCCCTCCACTTT,CASSLGGNSYNSSLHF
few,-,TRBJ2-5,TRBV6-5,TGTGCCAGCAGGGACGGGGACCAAGAGACCCAGTACTTC,CASRDGDQETQYF
few,-,TRBJ2-3,TRBV7-9,TGTGCCAGCAGCTATAGGACCCGAGATACGCAGTATTTT,CASSYRTRDTQYF
few,TRBD2,TRBJ2-3,TRBV18,TGTGCCAGCTCACCACCTGGGACTAGAAGCACAGATACGCAGTATTTT,CASSPPGTRSTDTQYF
few,TRBD1,TRBJ1-1,TRBV20-1,TGCAGTGCTGTAGACAGGGGGCAAGCAGCTTTCTTT,CSAVDRGQAAFF
few,-,TRBJ2-4,TRBV28,TGTGCCAGCAGTTTATATAGTAACATTCAGTACTTC,CASSLYSNIQYF
-,TRBD2,TRBJ2-1,TRBV3-1,TGTGCCAGCGCGGGGCGACTAGCCTCCTACAATGAGCAGTTCTTC,CASAGRLASYNEQFF
few,-,TRBJ1-6,TRBV28,TGTGCCAGCAGTTTAAGCCCCGAGCATGTGATTTCACCCCTCCACTTT,CASSLSPEHVISPLHF
-,-,TRBJ2-3,TRBV12-3/TRBV12-4,TGTGCCAGCAGGTTCACAGATACGCAGTATTTT,CASRFTDTQYF
once,-,TRBJ2-1,TRBV5-1,TGCGCCAGCAGCTTGGCCGGGGGAAACTCCTACAATGAGCAGTTCTTC,CASSLAGGNSYNEQFF
many,-,TRBJ1-1,TRBV13,TGTGCCAGCAGCTTACGGCCCGGACATAGGGACATGAACACTGAAGCTTTCTTT,CASSLRPGHRDMNTEAFF
-,TRBD2,TRBJ2-1,TRBV18,TGTGCCAGCCGATCAGAGGCTAGCGGGAGTCTAATGAATGAGCAGTTCTTC,CASRSEASGSLMNEQFF
many,-,TRBJ1-2,TRBV28,TGTGCCAGCAGTTTATCTCAGACGTCCAACTATGGCTACACCTTC,CASSLSQTSNYGYTF
many,-,TRBJ2-7,TRBV11-2,TGTGCCAGCAGCTGGGAGCCGTACGAGCAGTACTTC,CASSWEPYEQYF
many,TRBD2,TRBJ2-1,TRBV20-1,TGCAGTGCTAGAATTCCGCGGGGGGGCCTCTACAATGAGCAGTTCTTC,CSARIPRGGLYNEQFF
-,-,TRBJ2-7,TRBV6-5,TGTGCCAGCAGTTACGGCCAGGTCCCCTCCTACGAGCAGTACTTC,CASSYGQVPSYEQYF
many,-,TRBJ2-5,TRBV7-7,TGTGCTAGCAGCCCCACGCGTCGAGCGGGGCAGGGGGAGACCCAGTACTTC,CASSPTRRAGQGETQYF
-,-,TRBJ2-3,TRBV6-6,TGTGCCAGCAGTTCCGGGACACAGGGTAAAAATACGCAGTATTTT,CASSSGTQGKNTQYF
-,-,TRBJ2-7,TRBV14,TGTGCCAGCAGCCGCCCCACGGGCGGGCAGTACTTC,CASSRPTGGQYF
-,-,TRBJ1-2,TRBV27,TGTGCCAGCAGTTCCCGAGTAGGGGTGGCTAACTATGGCTACACCTTC,CASSSRVGVANYGYTF
few,-,TRBJ1-2,TRBV6-5,TGTGCCAGCAGTTACTCGGCTGGCGGGCTGAGGGACTATGGCCACACCTTC,CASSYSAGGLRDYGHTF
-,-,TRBJ1-6,TRBV9,TGTGCCAGCAGCGTAGACGTCAGGGAAGAGTCACCCCTCCACTTT,CASSVDVREESPLHF
many,-,TRBJ1-3,TRBV15,TGTGCCACCAGCGAGCGGTCGGGGATTGGAAACACCATATATTTT,CATSERSGIGNTIYF
-,TRBD1,TRBJ1-4,TRBV4-1,TGCGCCAGCAGCCCAGCCGGGACAGGGCAGGAAAAACTGTTTTTT,CASSPAGTGQEKLFF
many,-,TRBJ2-3,TRBV9,TGTGCCAGCAGCGTAGCCCCTAGCACAGATACGCAGTATTTT,CASSVAPSTDTQYF
many,-,TRBJ2-1,TRBV6-2/TRBV6-3,TGTGCCAGCAGTTACATCAGTTATGAGCAGTTCTTC,CASSYISYEQFF
few,TRBD2,TRBJ2-5,TRBV18,TGTGCCAGCTCACCACAGACTAGCACCCAGACCCAGTACTTC,CASSPQTSTQTQYF
-,TRBD2,TRBJ2-1,TRBV20-1,TGCAGTGGGGCTTGGCGGGAGATCTACAATGAGCAGTTCTTC,CSGAWREIYNEQFF
few,-,TRBJ2-2,TRBV7-2,TGTGCCAGCAGGGGGACTTCCAACACCGGGGAGCTGTTTTTT,CASRGTSNTGELFF
few,TRBD1,TRBJ2-7,TRBV20-1,TGCAGTGCTAGTAGCGTACAGGGGAAGGCCTCCTACGAGCAGTACTTC,CSASSVQGKASYEQYF
-,-,TRBJ1-1,TRBV12-3/TRBV12-4,TGTGCCAGCAAGTTCCAAATGAACACTGAAGCTTTCTTT,CASKFQMNTEAFF
-,-,TRBJ1-1,TRBV29-1,TGCAGCGCATGTGGACTCGGAGGTACTGAAGCTTTCTTT,CSACGLGGTEAFF
many,-,TRBJ2-7,TRBV10-1,TGCGCCAGCAGTGAACTCCGGTCCGACGAGCAGTACTTC,CASSELRSDEQYF
-,TRBD1,TRBJ1-2,TRBV6-6,TGTGCCGGAAGGACAGGGGACTATGGCTACACCTTC,CAGRTGDYGYTF
-,TRBD1,TRBJ1-2,TRBV5-1,TGCGCCAGCAGCCCTGGAGGGACAGGGGGACGTTCTAACTATGGCTACACCTTC,CASSPGGTGGRSNYGYTF
few,-,TRBJ2-7,TRBV4-3,TGCGCCAGCAGCCCAGATTCAGGCGTCTACGAGCAGTACTTC,CASSPDSGVYEQYF
few,-,TRBJ2-1,TRBV5-1,TGCGCCAGCAGCTTGGTTGGCTCCTACAATGAGCAGTTCTTC,CASSLVGSYNEQFF
few,TRBD2,TRBJ2-5,TRBV7-2,TGTGCCAGCAGCCCCCTAGGAGGGACTATGAAGACCCAGTACTTC,CASSPLGGTMKTQYF